This T cell receptor (beta chain) was identified during a study of T cell responses to AZD1222 COVID-19 vaccine. TCRdb keeps only in-frame clones here, not all; method: immunoSEQ multiplex PCR. This sample has 250,000 to 300,000 clones, with approximately 94% found just once. The CDR3 runs 14 residues. Losses at the gene ends were 4 bases for V and 2 bases for J; bases not matched to a gene: 3. In germline, CDR1 is SGHNT, CDR2 YYREEE (reference sequence). Study results and caveats: A reported finding is that nearly half of spike-specific TCRs target unmutated variant regions. No day 14 peak samples; only post-peak repertoires were characterized.

Points on this clone: The antigen remains unidentified.

The chain links TRBV5-4 to TRBJ1-3, with 7 bases fitting TRBD1. This material consisted of peripheral blood, taken 28 days after the second AZD1222 dose. The sequence came from an adult who received the AZD1222 COVID-19 vaccine. DNA of the CDR3: TGTGCCAGCAGCGACGGGACAGCTGGAAACACCATATATTTT. It codes for CASSDGTAGNTIYF.